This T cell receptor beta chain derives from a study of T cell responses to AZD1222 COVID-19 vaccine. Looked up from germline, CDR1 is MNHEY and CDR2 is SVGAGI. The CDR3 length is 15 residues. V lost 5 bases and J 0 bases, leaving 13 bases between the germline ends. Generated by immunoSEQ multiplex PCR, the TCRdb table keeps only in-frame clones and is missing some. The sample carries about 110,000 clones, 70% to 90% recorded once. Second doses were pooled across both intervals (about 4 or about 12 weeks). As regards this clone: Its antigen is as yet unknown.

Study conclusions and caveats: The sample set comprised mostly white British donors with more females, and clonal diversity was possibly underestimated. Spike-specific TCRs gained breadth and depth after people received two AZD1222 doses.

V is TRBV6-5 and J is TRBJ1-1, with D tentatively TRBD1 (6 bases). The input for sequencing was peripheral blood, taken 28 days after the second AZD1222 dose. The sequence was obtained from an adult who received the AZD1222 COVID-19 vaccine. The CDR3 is CASSPGGSLNTEAFF. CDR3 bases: TGTGCCAGCAGTCCGGGGGGCAGTTTGAACACTGAAGCTTTCTTT.